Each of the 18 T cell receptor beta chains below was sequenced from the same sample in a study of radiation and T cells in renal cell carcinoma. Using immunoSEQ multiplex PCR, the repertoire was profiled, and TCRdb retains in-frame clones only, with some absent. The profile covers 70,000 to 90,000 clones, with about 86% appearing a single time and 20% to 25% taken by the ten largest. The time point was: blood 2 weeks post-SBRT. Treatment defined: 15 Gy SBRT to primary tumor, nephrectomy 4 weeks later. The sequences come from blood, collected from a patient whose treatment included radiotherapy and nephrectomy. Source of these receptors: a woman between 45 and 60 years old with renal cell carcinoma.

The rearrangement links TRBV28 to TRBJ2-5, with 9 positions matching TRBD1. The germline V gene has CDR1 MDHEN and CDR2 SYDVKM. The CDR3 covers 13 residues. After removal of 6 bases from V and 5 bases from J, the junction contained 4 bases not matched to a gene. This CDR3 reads CASRPGQGETQYF. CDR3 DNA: TGTGCCAGCAGACCCGGACAGGGGGAGACCCAGTACTTC.

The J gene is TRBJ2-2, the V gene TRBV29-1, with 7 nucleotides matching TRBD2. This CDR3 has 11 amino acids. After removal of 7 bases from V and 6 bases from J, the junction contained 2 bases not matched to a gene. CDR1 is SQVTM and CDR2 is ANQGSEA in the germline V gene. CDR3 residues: CSAGLAGELFF. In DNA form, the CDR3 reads TGCAGCGCTGGACTAGCCGGGGAGCTGTTTTTT.

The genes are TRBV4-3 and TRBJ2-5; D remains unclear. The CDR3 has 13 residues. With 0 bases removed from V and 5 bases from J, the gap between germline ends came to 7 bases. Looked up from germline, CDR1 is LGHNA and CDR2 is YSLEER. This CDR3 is CASSQDSWETQYF. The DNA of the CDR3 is TGCGCCAGCAGCCAAGATTCGTGGGAGACCCAGTACTTC.

CDR3 loop: CASSLDVGGEDTQYF. The CDR3 DNA reads TGCGCCAGCAGCTTGGATGTGGGAGGGGAGGATACGCAGTATTTT. V is TRBV5-1 and J is TRBJ2-3; 7 nucleotides align to TRBD2. The CDR3 has 15 residues. The germline V gene has CDR1 SGHRS and CDR2 YFSETQ. Unmatched junction bases numbered 7, after V lost 0 bases and J lost 6 bases.

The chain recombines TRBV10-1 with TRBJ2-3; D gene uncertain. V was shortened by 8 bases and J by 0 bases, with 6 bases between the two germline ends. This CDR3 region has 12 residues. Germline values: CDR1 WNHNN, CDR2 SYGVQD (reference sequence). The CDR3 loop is CASAESTDTQYF. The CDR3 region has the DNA TGCGCCAGCGCAGAGAGCACAGATACGCAGTATTTT.

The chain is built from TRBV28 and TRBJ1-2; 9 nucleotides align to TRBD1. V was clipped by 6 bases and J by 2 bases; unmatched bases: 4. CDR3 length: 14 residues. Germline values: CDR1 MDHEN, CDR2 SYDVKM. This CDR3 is CASRTGQGNYGYTF. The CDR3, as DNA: TGTGCCAGCAGGACGGGACAGGGAAACTATGGCTACACCTTC.

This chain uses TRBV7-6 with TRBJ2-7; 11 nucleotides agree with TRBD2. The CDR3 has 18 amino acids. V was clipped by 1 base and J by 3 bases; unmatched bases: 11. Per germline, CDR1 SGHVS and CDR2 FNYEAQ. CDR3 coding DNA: TGTGCCAGCAGCTTAGGGCCTAGCGGGAGGACGACCTACTACGAGCAGTACTTC. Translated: CASSLGPSGRTTYYEQYF.

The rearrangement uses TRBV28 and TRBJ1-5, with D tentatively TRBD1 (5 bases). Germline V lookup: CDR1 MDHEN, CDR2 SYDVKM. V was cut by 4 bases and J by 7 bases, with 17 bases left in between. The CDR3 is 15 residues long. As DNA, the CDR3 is TGTGCCAGCAGTTCCCCCGGGGCCCTACGGCAGCCCCAGCATTTT. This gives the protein CASSSPGALRQPQHF.

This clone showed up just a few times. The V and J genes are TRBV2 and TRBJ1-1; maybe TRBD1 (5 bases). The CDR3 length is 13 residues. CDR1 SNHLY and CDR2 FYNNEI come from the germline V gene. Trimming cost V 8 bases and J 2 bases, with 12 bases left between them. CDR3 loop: CASGADGNTEAFF. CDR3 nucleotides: TGTGCCAGCGGGGCGGACGGAAACACTGAAGCTTTCTTT.

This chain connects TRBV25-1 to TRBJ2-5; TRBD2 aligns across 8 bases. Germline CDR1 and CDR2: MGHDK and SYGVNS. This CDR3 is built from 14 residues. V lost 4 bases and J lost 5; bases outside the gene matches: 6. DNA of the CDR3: TGTGCCAGCAGTGGGGCGGGAGGAGGGGAGACCCAGTACTTC. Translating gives CASSGAGGGETQYF.

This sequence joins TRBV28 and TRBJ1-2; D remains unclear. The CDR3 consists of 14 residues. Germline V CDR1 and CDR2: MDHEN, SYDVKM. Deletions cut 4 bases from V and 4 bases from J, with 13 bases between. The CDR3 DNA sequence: TGTGCCAGCAGTTCTAATAGACGAACCTATGGCTACACCTTC. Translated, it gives CASSSNRRTYGYTF.

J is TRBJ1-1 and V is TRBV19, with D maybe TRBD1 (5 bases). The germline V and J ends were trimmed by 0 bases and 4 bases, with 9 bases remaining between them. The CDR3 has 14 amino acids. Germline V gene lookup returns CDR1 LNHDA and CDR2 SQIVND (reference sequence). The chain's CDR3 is CASSIEGGATEAFF. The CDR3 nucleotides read TGTGCCAGTAGTATAGAAGGCGGGGCCACTGAAGCTTTCTTT.

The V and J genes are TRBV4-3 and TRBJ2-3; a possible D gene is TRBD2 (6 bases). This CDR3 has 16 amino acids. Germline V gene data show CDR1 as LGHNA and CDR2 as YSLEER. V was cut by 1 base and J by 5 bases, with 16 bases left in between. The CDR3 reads CASSQAPGGAGDTQYF. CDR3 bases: TGCGCCAGCAGCCAAGCCCCTGGTGGAGCGGGAGATACGCAGTATTTT.

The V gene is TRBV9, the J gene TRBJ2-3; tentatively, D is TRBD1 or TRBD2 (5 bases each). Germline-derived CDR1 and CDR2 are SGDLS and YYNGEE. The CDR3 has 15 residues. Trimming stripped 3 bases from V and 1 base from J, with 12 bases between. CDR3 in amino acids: CASSAPGPGTDTQYF. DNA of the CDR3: TGTGCCAGCAGCGCCCCGGGGCCCGGCACAGATACGCAGTATTTT.

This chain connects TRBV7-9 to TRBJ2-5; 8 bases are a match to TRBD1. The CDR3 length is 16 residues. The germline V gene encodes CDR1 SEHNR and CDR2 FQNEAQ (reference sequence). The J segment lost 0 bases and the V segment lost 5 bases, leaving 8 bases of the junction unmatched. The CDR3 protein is CASSQNDRGNQETQYF. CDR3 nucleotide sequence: TGTGCCAGCAGCCAGAACGACAGGGGCAACCAAGAGACCCAGTACTTC.

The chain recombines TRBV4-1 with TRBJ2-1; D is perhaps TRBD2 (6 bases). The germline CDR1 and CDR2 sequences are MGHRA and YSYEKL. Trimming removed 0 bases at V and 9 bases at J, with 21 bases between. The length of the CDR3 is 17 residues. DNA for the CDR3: TGCGCCAGCAGCCAAGATGGCGGCGGGGTCTTGCTTGGTGAGCAGTTCTTC. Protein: CASSQDGGGVLLGEQFF.

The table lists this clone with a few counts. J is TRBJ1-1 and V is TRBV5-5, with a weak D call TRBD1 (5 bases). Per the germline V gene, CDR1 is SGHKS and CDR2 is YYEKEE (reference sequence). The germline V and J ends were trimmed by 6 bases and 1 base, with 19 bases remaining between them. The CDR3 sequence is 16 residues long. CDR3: CASNRLVGAWNTEAFF. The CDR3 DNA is TGTGCCAGCAACCGACTGGTTGGGGCTTGGAACACTGAAGCTTTCTTT.

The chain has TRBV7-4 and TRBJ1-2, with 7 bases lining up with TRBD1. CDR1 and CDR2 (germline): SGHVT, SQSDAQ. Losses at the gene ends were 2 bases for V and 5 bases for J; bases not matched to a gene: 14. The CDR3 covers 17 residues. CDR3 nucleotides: TGTGCCAGCAGCTTAAGCGCTCGACAGGGACGGCAGTATGGCTACACCTTC. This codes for CASSLSARQGRQYGYTF.